This T cell receptor (beta chain) was recovered during a study of early T cells in non-severe SARS-CoV-2 infection (dated by TCRdb to about 2021). Background for the entire study: Bulk RNA from unsorted whole blood was used for TCR sequencing, so alpha and beta chains could not be paired.

Set within a cohort of healthcare workers in London, UK, this nested case-control study involved weekly PCR testing of nasopharyngeal swabs along with blood sampling. Healthcare workers were recruited between 23 and 31 March 2020, during the week of the UK lockdown, and were followed weekly for up to about 15 weeks. The receptor library was made with 5' RACE. The sample was run on a NextSeq 500. To correct for sequencing error and PCR bias, the TCR library protocol tagged individual cDNA molecules with unique molecular identifiers. TCR alpha and beta chains were both sequenced, and the abundances of alpha and beta sequences in each sample were closely correlated with each other. Under the source paper's analysis protocol: Decombinator V4 was used to perform V gene, J gene and CDR3 annotation of TCR sequences. TCRs were defined as expanded if a significant change between any two time points was detected under a Poisson model with p below 0.0001. TCR abundances were normalised to the total number of TCRs sequenced in each sample and reported as counts per million. MAIT TCRs were defined by TRAV1-2 paired with TRAJ12, TRAJ20 or TRAJ33, and iNKT TCRs by TRAV10 paired with TRAJ18. VDJdb, accessed 1 November 2021, was searched for CMV, EBV and SARS-CoV-2 annotated TCRs, with TCRs annotated for multiple antigens excluded. Using fastp trimming at Q25 and MiXCR clonotype assembly, TCRdb reanalyzed the public sequencing data and kept in-frame beta chains. Each CDR3 protein gets just one entry, which takes the most common genes and DNA from the rows behind it. These V and J calls are TCRdb output, not the study's own analysis. Recorded for this sample are 30,000 to 35,000 distinct CDR3 sequences; 5% to 7% of them occurred a single time. Clones ranked in the top ten supply approximately 7.5% of the sample.

V lost 1 base and J lost 2 bases; the stretch between them is 9 bases long. The CDR3 goes from the cysteine to the phenylalanine over 15 residues. Only the CDR3 DNA stays, 45 bases, in frame from base 1. What the authors observed across the whole study: VDJdb matching was skewed toward anti-spike CD8 responses and likely underestimated virus-specific expansions, missing private and CD4 specificities.

This clonotype counts as medium-sized (0.01 to 0.1%). There is no known antigen for this receptor. No base-level quality is on record; no much larger clone is a single base apart. In this chain, TRBV12-3 or TRBV12-4 is recombined with TRBJ1-5, with the D segment identity uncertain. This sequence originates from an adult who was a healthcare worker with PCR-confirmed SARS-CoV-2 infection or an uninfected control (not recorded which). The material sequenced was whole blood. The CDR3 in this case is CASSLGTLGNQPQHF. In nucleotide form, the sequence is TGTGCCAGCAGTTTAGGGACCTTGGGCAATCAGCCCCAGCATTTT.